These T cell receptor beta chains were read from a single sample in a study of response to subunit inactivated influenza vaccine. MiXCR, run by TCRdb on the RT-PCR reads, gives a single entry per CDR3 protein. The sample carries about 580,000 distinct CDR3 sequences, approximately 15% recorded once. The sample here was PBMCs from blood, taken about 12 days after vaccination. Source of these receptors: a man aged 45 to 65 who received an inactivated influenza vaccine. Both conserved end residues are part of each CDR3. A D gene is named only where the DNA matches it firmly. Part of the rows lack a size; the others show once, few, many or a class for expanded clones.

clone size	CDR3 length	D gene	J gene	V gene	CDR3 DNA	CDR3 protein
few	16	TRBD2	TRBJ2-1	TRBV27	TGTGCCAGCAGTGGACTAGCTTACCTTTCCTACAATGAGCAGTTCTTC	CASSGLAYLSYNEQFF
many	15	.	TRBJ1-5	TRBV7-2	TGTGCCAGCAGCTTAGCATCAGGGGGCAATCAGCCCCAGCATTTT	CASSLASGGNQPQHF
.	12	.	TRBJ2-3	TRBV12-3/TRBV12-4	TGTGCCAGCGGAGGGACTACAGATACGCAGTATTTT	CASGGTTDTQYF
few	15	.	TRBJ2-2	TRBV4-1	TGCGCCAGCAGCCAAGATTCGGGGGTCTACCGGGAGCTGTTTTTT	CASSQDSGVYRELFF
few	19	.	TRBJ2-7	TRBV4-3	TGCGCCAGCAGCCAAGAAGAACAAAGATGGGGAGAAGCTTCCTACGAGCAGTACTTC	CASSQEEQRWGEASYEQYF
few	10	.	TRBJ2-1	TRBV7-9	TGTGCCAGCAGCTTCGAGGAACAAATCTTC	CASSFEEQIF
few	15	TRBD2	TRBJ2-1	TRBV5-1	TGCGCCAGCAGCCCACGACTAGCGGATTACAATGAGCAGTTCTTC	CASSPRLADYNEQFF
.	13	TRBD2	TRBJ2-5	TRBV5-6	TGTGCCAGCACTGGAGGACTAGTGGGGACCCAGTACTTC	CASTGGLVGTQYF
many	14	.	TRBJ1-4	TRBV11-2	TGTGCCAGCAGCCCAGGGGCAATAGGGGAAAAACTGTTTTTT	CASSPGAIGEKLFF
many	14	.	TRBJ1-4	TRBV7-2	TGTGCCAGCAGCTTAGGGACCTTCTCGGAAAAACTGTTTTTT	CASSLGTFSEKLFF
few	15	.	TRBJ1-1	TRBV12-3/TRBV12-4	TGTGCCAGCAGTTATATAGGGGTGGGAGACACTGAAGCTTTCTTT	CASSYIGVGDTEAFF
.	16	.	TRBJ2-1	TRBV14	TGTGCCAGCAGCCCCGCTGGGGGGGGCAGGTACAATGAGCAGTTCTTC	CASSPAGGGRYNEQFF
few	15	.	TRBJ2-1	TRBV7-6	TGTGCCAGCAGCTTTTCCCCAGAACTAGGGAATGAGCAGTTCTTC	CASSFSPELGNEQFF
.	15	TRBD2	TRBJ2-1	TRBV20-1	TGCAGTGCTAGAGTTTCTAGCGGAGAATACAATGAGCAGTTCTTC	CSARVSSGEYNEQFF
few	16	TRBD1	TRBJ2-2	TRBV15	TGTGCCACCAGCACCGAGGACAGGGGGCCCACCGGGGAGCTGTTTTTT	CATSTEDRGPTGELFF
few	15	TRBD1	TRBJ2-2	TRBV2	TGTGCCAGCAGTGATAGGGGGCGTGACACCGGGGAGCTGTTTTTT	CASSDRGRDTGELFF
few	14	.	TRBJ2-5	TRBV7-9	TGTGCCAGCACCTGGGGGGCCCCGAAAGAGACCCAGTACTTC	CASTWGAPKETQYF
few	15	.	TRBJ2-3	TRBV7-7	TGTGCCAGCAGCTTGGGACACACTAGCACAGATACGCAGTATTTT	CASSLGHTSTDTQYF
many	18	.	TRBJ2-1	TRBV7-8	TGTGCCAGCAGCTTAGATCCCCAATGGGAGAAAAAACGGCGTGAGCAGTTCTTC	CASSLDPQWEKKRREQFF
.	14	.	TRBJ2-1	TRBV20-1	TGCAGTGCTAGAGTTGCCAGGGCCTACAATGAGCAGTTCTTC	CSARVARAYNEQFF
.	11	.	TRBJ1-1	TRBV11-2	TGTGCCAGCAACTGGGGGGGTGAAGCTTTCTTT	CASNWGGEAFF
few	17	.	TRBJ2-1	TRBV4-2	TGTGCCAGCAGCCAGTCGGCAGGCCGGTTGGCCTACAATGAGCAGTTCTTC	CASSQSAGRLAYNEQFF
.	19	.	TRBJ2-3	TRBV5-4	TGTGCCAGCAGCTTGAGGACGTCCGGGAGCGTGGGGGCCACAGATACGCAGTATTTT	CASSLRTSGSVGATDTQYF
.	12	.	TRBJ1-6	TRBV7-9	TGTGCCAGCAGCTTACCGAATTCACCCCTCCACTTT	CASSLPNSPLHF